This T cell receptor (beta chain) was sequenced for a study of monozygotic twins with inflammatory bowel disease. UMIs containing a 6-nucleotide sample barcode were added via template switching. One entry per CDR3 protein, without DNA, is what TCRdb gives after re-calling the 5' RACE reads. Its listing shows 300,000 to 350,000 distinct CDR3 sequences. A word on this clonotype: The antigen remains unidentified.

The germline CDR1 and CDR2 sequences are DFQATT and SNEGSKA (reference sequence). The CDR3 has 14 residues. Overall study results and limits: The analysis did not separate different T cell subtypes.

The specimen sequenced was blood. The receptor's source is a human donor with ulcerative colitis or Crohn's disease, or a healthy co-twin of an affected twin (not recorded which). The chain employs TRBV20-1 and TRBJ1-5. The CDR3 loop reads CSARDLVSYQPQHF.